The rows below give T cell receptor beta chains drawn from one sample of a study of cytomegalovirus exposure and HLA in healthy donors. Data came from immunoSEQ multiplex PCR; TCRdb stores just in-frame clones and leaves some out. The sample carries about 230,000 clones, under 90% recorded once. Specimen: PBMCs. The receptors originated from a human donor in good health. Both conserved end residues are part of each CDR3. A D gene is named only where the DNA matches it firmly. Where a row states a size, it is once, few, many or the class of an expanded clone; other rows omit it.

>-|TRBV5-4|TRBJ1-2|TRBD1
CASSLDRTGMGYTF
TGTGCCAGCAGCTTGGATCGGACAGGGATGGGCTACACCTTC
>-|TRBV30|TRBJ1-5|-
CACSGGVQPQHF
TGTGCCTGTTCCGGGGGGGTTCAGCCCCAGCATTTT
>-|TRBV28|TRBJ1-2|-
CASSSQGSIGGYTF
TGTGCCAGCAGTTCTCAGGGTTCGATTGGAGGCTACACCTTC
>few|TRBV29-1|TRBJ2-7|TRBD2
CSVEAGGYEQYF
TGCAGCGTTGAGGCGGGGGGCTACGAGCAGTACTTC
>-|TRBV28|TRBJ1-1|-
CASSLPNSRSDTEAFF
TGTGCCAGCAGTTTACCCAACTCTAGGTCCGACACTGAAGCTTTCTTT
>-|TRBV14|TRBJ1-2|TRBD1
CASSQAYRTGGYTF
TGTGCCAGCAGCCAAGCTTACAGGACAGGAGGCTACACCTTC
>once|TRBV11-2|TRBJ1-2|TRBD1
CASSTQGGGYGYTF
TGTGCCAGCAGCACTCAGGGGGGCGGCTATGGCTACACCTTC
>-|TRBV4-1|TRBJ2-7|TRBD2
CASSQGLAGAGEQYF
TGCGCCAGCAGCCAAGGACTAGCGGGAGCTGGGGAGCAGTACTTC
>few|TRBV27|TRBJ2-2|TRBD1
CASRLGTVNTGELFF
TGTGCCAGCAGGCTCGGGACAGTGAACACCGGGGAGCTGTTTTTT
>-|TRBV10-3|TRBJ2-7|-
CAISGVGGSGEQYF
TGTGCCATCAGTGGGGTTGGCGGGTCCGGCGAGCAGTACTTC
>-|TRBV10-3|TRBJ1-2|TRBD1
CAISESGRQGYNYGYTF
TGTGCCATCAGTGAGTCAGGTAGACAGGGATACAACTATGGCTACACCTTC
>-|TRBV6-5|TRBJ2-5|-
CASSLQGGRETQYF
TGTGCCAGCAGCCTCCAAGGAGGTCGAGAGACCCAGTACTTC
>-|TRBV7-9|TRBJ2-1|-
CASSSPGYNEQFF
TGTGCCAGCAGCTCCCCCGGCTACAATGAGCAGTTCTTC
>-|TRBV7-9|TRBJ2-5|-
CSSSLALRGQYF
TGTTCCAGCAGCTTAGCGCTACGTGGCCAGTACTTC
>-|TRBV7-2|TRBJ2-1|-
CASSPGEGDEQFF
TGTGCCAGCAGCCCAGGGGAAGGCGATGAGCAGTTCTTC
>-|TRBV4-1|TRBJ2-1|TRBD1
CASSLRTGGYNEQFF
TGCGCCAGCAGCCTAAGGACAGGGGGCTACAATGAGCAGTTCTTC
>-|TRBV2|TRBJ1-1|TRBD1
CASRQGARDTEAFF
TGTGCCAGCAGGCAGGGGGCGCGGGACACTGAAGCTTTCTTT
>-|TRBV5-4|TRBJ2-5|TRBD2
CASSLGALAAAETQYF
TGTGCCAGCAGCTTGGGGGCTCTAGCGGCCGCGGAGACCCAGTACTTC
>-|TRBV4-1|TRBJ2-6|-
CASSQDPGKRSGANVLTF
TGCGCCAGCAGCCAAGATCCAGGGAAAAGGTCTGGGGCCAACGTCCTGACTTTC
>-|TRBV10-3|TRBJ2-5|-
CAISESSYQETQYF
TGTGCCATCAGTGAGTCCTCGTACCAAGAGACCCAGTACTTC
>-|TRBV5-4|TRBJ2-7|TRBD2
CASSGGTSGRNEQYF
TGTGCCAGCAGCGGGGGGACTAGCGGGAGGAACGAGCAGTACTTC
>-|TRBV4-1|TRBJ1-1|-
CASSQVGGSTEAFF
TGCGCCAGCAGCCAAGTGGGGGGTAGTACTGAAGCTTTCTTT
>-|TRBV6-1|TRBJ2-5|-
CASSEGLGGFQYF
TGTGCCAGCAGTGAGGGGTTGGGAGGTTTCCAGTACTTC
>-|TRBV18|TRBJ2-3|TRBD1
CASSRYSGTVSTDTQYF
TGTGCCAGCTCACGGTACTCCGGGACAGTTAGCACAGATACGCAGTATTTT
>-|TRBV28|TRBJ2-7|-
CASSRELPRGWEQYF
TGTGCCAGCAGTCGTGAGCTACCGAGGGGGTGGGAGCAGTACTTC
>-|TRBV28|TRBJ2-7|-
CASSRDRFYTYEQYF
TGTGCCAGCAGCCGTGACAGGTTTTATACCTACGAGCAGTACTTC
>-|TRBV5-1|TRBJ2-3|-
CASSLAGKSTDTQYF
TGCGCCAGCAGCTTGGCCGGGAAGTCCACAGATACGCAGTATTTT
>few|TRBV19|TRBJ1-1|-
CASSIARGRAEAFF
TGTGCCAGTAGTATAGCTAGGGGTCGGGCTGAAGCTTTCTTT
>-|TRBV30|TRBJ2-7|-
CAWGAGQYYEQYF
TGTGCCTGGGGGGCGGGACAGTACTACGAGCAGTACTTC
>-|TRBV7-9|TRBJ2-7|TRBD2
CASSQGTSGSEEQYF
TGTGCCAGCAGCCAAGGGACTAGCGGGAGCGAGGAGCAGTACTTC
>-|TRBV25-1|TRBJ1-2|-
CASWGGYGYTF
TGTGCCAGCTGGGGGGGGTATGGCTACACCTTC
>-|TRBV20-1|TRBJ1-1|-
CSAAGNTEAFF
TGCAGTGCTGCAGGGAACACTGAAGCTTTCTTT
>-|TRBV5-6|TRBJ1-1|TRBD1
CASSWDRELNTEAFF
TGTGCCAGCAGCTGGGACAGGGAACTGAACACTGAAGCTTTCTTT
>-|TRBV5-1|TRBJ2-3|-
CASSLATLTDTQYF
TGCGCCAGCAGCTTGGCGACTCTCACAGATACGCAGTATTTT
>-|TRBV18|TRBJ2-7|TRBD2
CASSQTGTSGPPRTYEQYF
TGTGCCAGCTCCCAAACCGGGACTAGCGGACCTCCTAGAACCTACGAGCAGTACTTC
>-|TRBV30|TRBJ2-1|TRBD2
CAWSENTGTRSYNEQFF
TGTGCCTGGAGTGAGAATACCGGGACTAGGTCCTACAATGAGCAGTTCTTC
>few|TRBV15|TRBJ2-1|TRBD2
CATSRDASGRAPYNEQFF
TGTGCCACCAGCAGAGACGCTAGCGGGAGGGCCCCCTACAATGAGCAGTTCTTC
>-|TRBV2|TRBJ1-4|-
CASRSYPNRDNEKLFF
TGTGCCAGCAGATCGTATCCTAACAGGGATAATGAAAAACTGTTTTTT
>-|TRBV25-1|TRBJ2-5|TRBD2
CASKRVAGADGRETQYF
TGTGCCAGCAAGAGAGTAGCGGGAGCGGACGGGCGAGAGACCCAGTACTTC
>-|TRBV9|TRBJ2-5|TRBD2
CASSVSAGARQETQYF
TGTGCCAGCAGCGTATCGGCGGGAGCGAGACAAGAGACCCAGTACTTC
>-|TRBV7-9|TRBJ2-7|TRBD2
CASSLALGAGGAYEQYF
TGTGCCAGCAGCTTAGCCTTAGGCGCGGGAGGAGCCTACGAGCAGTACTTC
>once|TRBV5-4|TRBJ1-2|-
CASRLAGYLYGYTF
TGTGCCAGCAGATTGGCAGGGTACCTCTATGGCTACACCTTC
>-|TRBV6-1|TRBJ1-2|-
CASRGGSANYGYTF
TGTGCCAGCAGAGGGGGTTCAGCTAACTATGGCTACACCTTC
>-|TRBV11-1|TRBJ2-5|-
CASSSEYRRETQYF
TGTGCCAGCAGCTCAGAGTACCGCAGGGAGACCCAGTACTTC
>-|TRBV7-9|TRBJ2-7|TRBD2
CASSLAPSGRGEQYF
TGTGCCAGCAGCTTAGCGCCTAGCGGGAGAGGCGAGCAGTACTTC